These T cell receptor beta chains were read from a single sample in a study of blood T cell repertoires in COVID-19. Generated by immunoSEQ multiplex PCR, the TCRdb table keeps only in-frame clones and is missing some. Of approximately 260,000 clones listed, 84% are singletons. The specimen sequenced was peripheral blood. Receptors were obtained from a human donor in a cohort sampled during active COVID-19. Each CDR3 is given with its conserved first and last residue. D genes are given only for firm matches. Rows may omit the clone size; those that give it use once, few, many or a size class.

j_gene: TRBJ1-1; d_gene: .; v_gene: TRBV19; abundance: .; CDR3aa: CASRPGSVNTEAFF; CDR3nt: TGTGCCAGTAGACCGGGGTCGGTGAACACTGAAGCTTTCTTT
j_gene: TRBJ2-4; d_gene: .; v_gene: TRBV2; abundance: .; CDR3aa: CASSDRSTKNIQYF; CDR3nt: TGTGCCAGCAGTGACAGATCAACCAAAAACATTCAGTACTTC
j_gene: TRBJ2-2; d_gene: TRBD1; v_gene: TRBV20-1; abundance: few; CDR3aa: CSASKDRTGELFF; CDR3nt: TGCAGTGCTAGTAAGGACAGGACCGGGGAGCTGTTTTTT
j_gene: TRBJ1-5; d_gene: .; v_gene: TRBV4-2; abundance: .; CDR3aa: CASSPNRGSLNQPQHF; CDR3nt: TGTGCCAGCAGCCCTAATAGGGGCAGTCTCAATCAGCCCCAGCATTTT
j_gene: TRBJ2-3; d_gene: TRBD2; v_gene: TRBV18; abundance: .; CDR3aa: CASSPQRGGTDTQYF; CDR3nt: TGTGCCAGCTCACCACAGCGGGGGGGCACAGATACGCAGTATTTT
j_gene: TRBJ1-2; d_gene: .; v_gene: TRBV10-1; abundance: .; CDR3aa: CASSEGLNYGYTF; CDR3nt: TGCGCCAGCAGTGAGGGACTTAACTATGGCTACACCTTC
j_gene: TRBJ1-1; d_gene: .; v_gene: TRBV6-6; abundance: .; CDR3aa: CASIVNPPGTEAFF; CDR3nt: TGTGCCAGCATCGTCAACCCTCCCGGCACTGAAGCTTTCTTT
j_gene: TRBJ1-4; d_gene: .; v_gene: TRBV2; abundance: .; CDR3aa: CASREREGNNEKLFF; CDR3nt: TGTGCCAGCAGGGAAAGGGAGGGGAATAACGAAAAACTGTTTTTT
j_gene: TRBJ1-6; d_gene: TRBD1; v_gene: TRBV7-9; abundance: few; CDR3aa: CASSRTGGHSPLHF; CDR3nt: TGTGCCAGCAGCCGGACAGGGGGACATTCACCCCTCCACTTT
j_gene: TRBJ2-5; d_gene: TRBD1; v_gene: TRBV5-1; abundance: .; CDR3aa: CASRGQGRQETQYF; CDR3nt: TGCGCCAGCAGAGGACAGGGGCGACAAGAGACCCAGTACTTC
j_gene: TRBJ2-7; d_gene: .; v_gene: TRBV12-3/TRBV12-4; abundance: .; CDR3aa: CASGGQTYEQYF; CDR3nt: TGTGCCAGCGGTGGACAAACCTACGAGCAGTACTTC
j_gene: TRBJ2-3; d_gene: TRBD2; v_gene: TRBV9; abundance: .; CDR3aa: CASRLWASGGNTQYF; CDR3nt: TGTGCCAGCAGATTGTGGGCTAGCGGGGGTAATACGCAGTATTTT
j_gene: TRBJ2-5; d_gene: .; v_gene: TRBV3-1/TRBV3-2; abundance: .; CDR3aa: CASSQEAQGKRTQYF; CDR3nt: TGTGCCAGCAGCCAAGAAGCCCAGGGGAAGAGGACCCAGTACTTC
j_gene: TRBJ2-1; d_gene: TRBD2; v_gene: TRBV18; abundance: .; CDR3aa: CASSPPLERGGREQFF; CDR3nt: TGTGCCAGCTCCCCCCCCTTGGAGCGGGGGGGCCGTGAGCAGTTCTTC
j_gene: TRBJ1-5; d_gene: TRBD1; v_gene: TRBV27; abundance: .; CDR3aa: CASSLRRPRDRGFNQPQHF; CDR3nt: TGTGCCAGCAGTTTACGCCGACCTCGGGACAGGGGGTTCAATCAGCCCCAGCATTTT
j_gene: TRBJ2-5; d_gene: .; v_gene: TRBV5-1; abundance: .; CDR3aa: CASSFGTGRQETQYF; CDR3nt: TGCGCCAGCAGCTTTGGTACAGGTCGGCAAGAGACCCAGTACTTC
j_gene: TRBJ1-2; d_gene: TRBD1; v_gene: TRBV27; abundance: .; CDR3aa: CASSPAGGQGNYGYTF; CDR3nt: TGTGCCAGCAGTCCAGCAGGGGGACAGGGAAACTATGGCTACACCTTC
j_gene: TRBJ1-2; d_gene: TRBD1; v_gene: TRBV14; abundance: .; CDR3aa: CASSRQDRVSDGYTF; CDR3nt: TGTGCCAGCAGCCGACAGGACAGGGTTTCTGATGGCTACACCTTC
j_gene: TRBJ2-1; d_gene: .; v_gene: TRBV7-2; abundance: once; CDR3aa: CASSLYRESNEQFF; CDR3nt: TGTGCCAGCAGCTTATACAGGGAATCCAATGAGCAGTTCTTC
j_gene: TRBJ2-3; d_gene: .; v_gene: TRBV18; abundance: .; CDR3aa: CASSPQQGWTDTQYF; CDR3nt: TGTGCCAGCTCACCACAGCAGGGGTGGACAGATACGCAGTATTTT
j_gene: TRBJ1-4; d_gene: .; v_gene: TRBV7-2; abundance: once; CDR3aa: CASSSGTRIVGEKLFF; CDR3nt: TGTGCCAGCAGCTCCGGGACAAGGATAGTTGGGGAAAAACTGTTTTTT
j_gene: TRBJ2-1; d_gene: TRBD2; v_gene: TRBV5-1; abundance: .; CDR3aa: CASSSRLAIGEQFF; CDR3nt: TGCGCCAGCAGCTCAAGACTAGCGATCGGTGAGCAGTTCTTC
j_gene: TRBJ1-5; d_gene: .; v_gene: TRBV6-2/TRBV6-3; abundance: .; CDR3aa: CASSYSTGFRPDQPQHF; CDR3nt: TGTGCCAGCAGTTACTCGACCGGGTTCCGCCCCGATCAGCCCCAGCATTTT
j_gene: TRBJ1-6; d_gene: .; v_gene: TRBV7-9; abundance: .; CDR3aa: CASSQQGIGSPLHF; CDR3nt: TGTGCCAGCAGTCAACAGGGTATCGGTTCACCCCTCCACTTT
j_gene: TRBJ1-1; d_gene: .; v_gene: TRBV4-3; abundance: .; CDR3aa: CASSQGGGGRQNTEAFF; CDR3nt: TGCGCCAGCAGCCAAGGAGGGGGGGGGAGACAGAACACTGAAGCTTTCTTT
j_gene: TRBJ1-2; d_gene: TRBD1; v_gene: TRBV2; abundance: .; CDR3aa: CASSEALLGQGRGYTF; CDR3nt: TGTGCCAGCAGTGAAGCGCTTCTGGGACAGGGTCGGGGCTACACCTTC
j_gene: TRBJ1-1; d_gene: TRBD1; v_gene: TRBV7-9; abundance: once; CDR3aa: CASSSPQGAFGEAFF; CDR3nt: TGTGCCAGCAGCTCACCACAGGGGGCTTTCGGTGAAGCTTTCTTT